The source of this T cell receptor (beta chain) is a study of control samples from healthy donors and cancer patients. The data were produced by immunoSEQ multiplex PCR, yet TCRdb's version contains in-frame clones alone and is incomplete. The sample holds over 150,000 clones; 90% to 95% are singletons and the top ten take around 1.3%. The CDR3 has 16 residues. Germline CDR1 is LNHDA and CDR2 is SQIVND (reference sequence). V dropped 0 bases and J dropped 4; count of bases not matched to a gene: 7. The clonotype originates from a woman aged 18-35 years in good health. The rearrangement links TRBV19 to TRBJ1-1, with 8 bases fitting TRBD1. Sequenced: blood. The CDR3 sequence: CASSIDFGQGGTEAFF. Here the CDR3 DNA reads TGTGCCAGTAGTATAGATTTCGGACAGGGAGGCACTGAAGCTTTCTTT. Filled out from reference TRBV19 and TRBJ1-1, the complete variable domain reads DGGITQSPKYLFRKEGQNVTLSCEQNLNHDAMYWYRQDPGQGLRLIYYSQIVNDFQKGDIAEGYSVSREKKESFPLTVTSAQKNPTAFYLCASSIDFGQGGTEAFFGQGTRLTVV.